A selection of T cell receptor beta chains follows, all from one sample in a study of T cells in Graves' hyperthyroidism and ophthalmopathy. TCRdb called the multiplex PCR reads again in MiXCR, with one record for every CDR3 protein. The sample shows over 300,000 distinct CDR3 sequences, approximately 15% of them seen only once. The material sequenced was blood. These receptors originate from a woman aged 55-75 years with Graves' hyperthyroidism. CDR3s include the opening cysteine and the closing phenylalanine or tryptophan. A D gene is named only where the DNA matches it firmly. Only some rows state a clone size, as once, few, many or a class for expanded clones.

J gene: TRBJ1-2
clone size: many
D gene: TRBD1
V gene: TRBV6-1
CDR3 length: 17
CDR3 protein: CASRTKAYGTGGFGYTF
CDR3 DNA: TGTGCCAGCAGGACCAAAGCTTACGGGACAGGGGGCTTCGGCTACACCTTC

J gene: TRBJ1-6
clone size: NA
D gene: TRBD1
V gene: TRBV5-4
CDR3 length: 17
CDR3 protein: CASSSYPGQGGNSPLHF
CDR3 DNA: TGTGCCAGCAGCTCCTACCCTGGACAGGGGGGTAATTCACCCCTCCACTTT

J gene: TRBJ2-1
clone size: many
D gene: NA
V gene: TRBV12-3/TRBV12-4
CDR3 length: 18
CDR3 protein: CASSLKIGLWSHDNEQFF
CDR3 DNA: TGTGCCAGCAGTTTAAAGATTGGGCTTTGGAGCCATGACAATGAGCAGTTCTTC

J gene: TRBJ1-5
clone size: many
D gene: NA
V gene: TRBV2
CDR3 length: 14
CDR3 protein: CASSGQLSNQPQHF
CDR3 DNA: TGTGCCAGTTCCGGACAGCTTAGCAATCAGCCCCAGCATTTT

J gene: TRBJ1-4
clone size: few
D gene: TRBD1
V gene: TRBV25-1
CDR3 length: 13
CDR3 protein: CATSRDRHEKLFF
CDR3 DNA: TGTGCCACTTCTCGGGACAGACATGAAAAACTGTTTTTT

J gene: TRBJ2-5
clone size: many
D gene: TRBD1
V gene: TRBV3-1
CDR3 length: 15
CDR3 protein: CASSPTGVFRETQYF
CDR3 DNA: TGTGCCAGCAGCCCGACAGGGGTCTTCAGAGAGACCCAGTACTTC

J gene: TRBJ2-1
clone size: many
D gene: TRBD2
V gene: TRBV11-1
CDR3 length: 16
CDR3 protein: CASSFSSGSLWNEQFF
CDR3 DNA: TGTGCCAGCAGCTTTTCTAGCGGGAGTCTTTGGAATGAGCAGTTCTTC

J gene: TRBJ2-3
clone size: NA
D gene: TRBD2
V gene: TRBV7-2
CDR3 length: 19
CDR3 protein: CASSLAGLASSRGTDTQYF
CDR3 DNA: TGTGCCAGCAGCTTAGCGGGACTAGCGAGCTCTCGGGGCACAGATACGCAGTATTTT

J gene: TRBJ2-2
clone size: few
D gene: TRBD1
V gene: TRBV7-8
CDR3 length: 15
CDR3 protein: CASSSRQGVPGELFF
CDR3 DNA: TGTGCCAGCAGCTCCCGACAGGGCGTCCCCGGGGAGCTGTTTTTT

J gene: TRBJ2-7
clone size: NA
D gene: TRBD1
V gene: TRBV4-2
CDR3 length: 17
CDR3 protein: CASSRERGRGGVYEQYF
CDR3 DNA: TGTGCCAGCAGCCGAGAAAGGGGTAGAGGGGGCGTCTACGAGCAGTACTTC

J gene: TRBJ1-1
clone size: many
D gene: NA
V gene: TRBV2
CDR3 length: 13
CDR3 protein: CASRADLNTEAFF
CDR3 DNA: TGTGCCAGCAGGGCGGACCTGAACACTGAAGCTTTCTTT

J gene: TRBJ2-7
clone size: many
D gene: NA
V gene: TRBV3-1
CDR3 length: 14
CDR3 protein: CASSQDHLGRARYF
CDR3 DNA: TGTGCCAGCAGCCAAGATCATTTAGGGCGAGCTCGGTACTTC

J gene: TRBJ1-1
clone size: few
D gene: NA
V gene: TRBV15
CDR3 length: 14
CDR3 protein: CATSRDHGGAEAFF
CDR3 DNA: TGTGCCACCAGCAGAGACCATGGCGGGGCTGAAGCTTTCTTT

J gene: TRBJ2-1
clone size: many
D gene: NA
V gene: TRBV11-2
CDR3 length: 12
CDR3 protein: CASSKSQVEQFF
CDR3 DNA: TGTGCCAGCAGCAAATCTCAGGTTGAGCAGTTCTTC

J gene: TRBJ1-2
clone size: many
D gene: NA
V gene: TRBV5-4
CDR3 length: 15
CDR3 protein: CASSLGLDVYYGYTF
CDR3 DNA: TGTGCCAGCAGCTTGGGGTTAGACGTCTACTATGGCTACACCTTC

J gene: TRBJ1-5
clone size: NA
D gene: NA
V gene: TRBV7-8
CDR3 length: 14
CDR3 protein: CASSLETANQPQHF
CDR3 DNA: TGTGCCAGCAGCTTAGAAACGGCCAATCAGCCCCAGCATTTT

J gene: TRBJ2-5
clone size: few
D gene: TRBD1
V gene: TRBV27
CDR3 length: 13
CDR3 protein: CACRDRGQKTQYF
CDR3 DNA: TGTGCCTGCCGGGACAGGGGGCAAAAGACCCAGTACTTC

J gene: TRBJ2-7
clone size: many
D gene: TRBD2
V gene: TRBV28
CDR3 length: 15
CDR3 protein: CASSSIAGGAREQYF
CDR3 DNA: TGTGCCAGCAGTTCGATAGCGGGAGGGGCGAGGGAGCAGTACTTC

J gene: TRBJ1-2
clone size: many
D gene: NA
V gene: TRBV6-1
CDR3 length: 14
CDR3 protein: CASSYNRGNYGYTF
CDR3 DNA: TGTGCCAGCAGTTATAATCGGGGAAACTATGGCTACACCTTC

J gene: TRBJ1-1
clone size: many
D gene: NA
V gene: TRBV30
CDR3 length: 15
CDR3 protein: CAWKQVWTANTEAFF
CDR3 DNA: TGTGCCTGGAAGCAGGTCTGGACTGCGAACACTGAAGCTTTCTTT

J gene: TRBJ2-1
clone size: many
D gene: TRBD2
V gene: TRBV6-1
CDR3 length: 15
CDR3 protein: CASRDREGFYNEQFF
CDR3 DNA: TGTGCCAGCAGGGACCGGGAGGGGTTCTACAATGAGCAGTTCTTC

J gene: TRBJ2-3
clone size: few
D gene: NA
V gene: TRBV4-1
CDR3 length: 15
CDR3 protein: CASSQVPGTGDTQYF
CDR3 DNA: TGCGCCAGCAGCCAAGTTCCGGGGACGGGAGATACGCAGTATTTT

J gene: TRBJ2-2
clone size: many
D gene: TRBD1
V gene: TRBV24-1
CDR3 length: 14
CDR3 protein: CATTGQGETGELFF
CDR3 DNA: TGTGCCACCACTGGGCAGGGGGAAACCGGGGAGCTGTTTTTT

J gene: TRBJ2-4
clone size: NA
D gene: TRBD2
V gene: TRBV28
CDR3 length: 14
CDR3 protein: CASLGGGWENIQYF
CDR3 DNA: TGTGCCAGCCTGGGCGGGGGGTGGGAAAACATTCAGTACTTC

J gene: TRBJ1-6
clone size: many
D gene: TRBD1
V gene: TRBV12-3/TRBV12-4
CDR3 length: 21
CDR3 protein: CASRRHNPRDSLFRSNSPLHF
CDR3 DNA: TGTGCCAGCAGACGTCACAACCCCCGGGACAGCCTATTTAGGAGTAATTCACCCCTCCACTTT

J gene: TRBJ2-3
clone size: many
D gene: NA
V gene: TRBV24-1
CDR3 length: 15
CDR3 protein: CATSDNGKGTDTQYF
CDR3 DNA: TGTGCCACCAGTGATAACGGCAAAGGCACAGATACGCAGTATTTT

J gene: TRBJ1-1
clone size: many
D gene: NA
V gene: TRBV20-1
CDR3 length: 13
CDR3 protein: CSARTVRNTEAFF
CDR3 DNA: TGCAGTGCTAGGACGGTAAGGAACACTGAAGCTTTCTTT

J gene: TRBJ2-7
clone size: many
D gene: NA
V gene: TRBV28
CDR3 length: 14
CDR3 protein: CASSTTTGTYEQYF
CDR3 DNA: TGTGCCAGCAGTACCACAACAGGGACCTACGAGCAGTACTTC

J gene: TRBJ2-7
clone size: NA
D gene: TRBD2
V gene: TRBV19
CDR3 length: 15
CDR3 protein: CASSMRTSGYNEQYF
CDR3 DNA: TGTGCCAGTAGTATGCGGACTAGCGGATACAATGAGCAGTACTTC